The next 10 T cell receptor beta chains were all read from a single sample in a study of vaccination and CD4 T cells after COVID-19. These receptors' antigens are unknown. Oncomine TCR Beta short-read sequencing was applied to DNA from cultured CD4+ T cells. Genomic DNA was drawn out of CD4+ T cells grown in culture. TCRdb recomputed calls from the PCR reads with MiXCR, one row per CDR3 protein. The sample records 9,100 or so distinct CDR3 sequences, 30% to 35% being singletons. Documented treatment: approximately nine-day PBMC culture with coronavirus spike peptide pools or control peptides (ViraFEST assay). Ahead of the COVID-19 pandemic (2011-2018), the CD4+ T cells of the unexposed donor were collected. Sequenced sample: CD4+ T cells from blood, cultured in vitro. All receptors derive from a human donor in good health.

This clonotype was detected a few times. This chain connects TRBV5-1 to TRBJ1-2; the D gene is possibly TRBD1 (6 bases). This CDR3 spans 17 amino acids. Germline V gives CDR1 SGHRS, CDR2 YFSETQ. V dropped 4 bases and J dropped 5 bases, with 24 bases sitting between them. The DNA for the CDR3 is TGCGCCAGCAGCCAGTCTTTACTCCTGGACAGACGTTATGGCTACACCTTC. This sequence encodes CASSQSLLLDRRYGYTF.

The rearrangement uses TRBV15 and TRBJ1-5; D perhaps matches TRBD1 (6 bases). From germline, CDR1 is LNHNV and CDR2 YYDKDF (reference sequence). V was shortened by 2 bases and J by 9 bases, with 20 bases between the two germline ends. The CDR3 runs 16 residues. The CDR3 spells CATSRQGQNLFRPQHF. The CDR3 DNA follows: TGTGCCACCAGCAGACAAGGACAGAACCTGTTTCGGCCCCAGCATTTT.

The V call is TRBV7-2, the J call TRBJ2-7; tentatively, D is TRBD1 (5 bases). From germline, CDR1 is SGHTA and CDR2 FQGNSA. The CDR3 length is 18 residues. Trimming took 0 bases from V and 3 from J, leaving 21 bases between them. The CDR3 sequence is CASSLARGVFTTHYEQYF. As DNA, the CDR3 is TGTGCCAGCAGCTTAGCTAGGGGTGTCTTTACTACTCACTACGAGCAGTACTTC.

The J gene is TRBJ2-1, the V gene TRBV7-2; D is perhaps TRBD1 (6 bases). Germline V CDR1 and CDR2: SGHTA, FQGNSA. Trimming took 4 bases from V and 2 from J, leaving 15 bases between them. The CDR3 has 16 amino acids. The CDR3 DNA sequence: TGTGCCAGCAGCTCCGCCGGGACAAGCCCCTACAATGAGCAGTTCTTC. Translation gives CASSSAGTSPYNEQFF.

This clonotype was detected a few times. V gene TRBV29-1 combines with J gene TRBJ1-5, with unresolved D. The V end lost 4 bases, the J end lost 4 bases, and 11 bases lay between the germline ends. Per the germline V gene, CDR1 is SQVTM and CDR2 is ANQGSEA. This CDR3 is 13 amino acids long. The DNA of the CDR3 is TGCAGCGTTGGTGGCGGCGGGAATCAGCCCCAGCATTTT. Translation gives CSVGGGGNQPQHF. The full variable domain, its missing parts supplied by reference TRBV29-1 and TRBJ1-5, is SAVISQKPSRDICQRGTSLTIQCQVDSQVTMMFWYRQQPGQSLTLIATANQGSEATYESGFVIDKFPISRPNLTFSTLTVSNMSPEDSSIYLCSVGGGGNQPQHFGDGTRLSIL.

The rearrangement links TRBV6-1 to TRBJ2-7; 8 bases agree with TRBD1. Losses at the gene ends were 4 bases for V and 0 bases for J; bases not matched to a gene: 2. The V gene's germline CDR1 is MNHNS and CDR2 SASEGT. This CDR3 has 14 residues. CDR3: CASSVGQVSYEQYF. As DNA, the CDR3 is TGTGCCAGCAGTGTGGGACAGGTCTCCTACGAGCAGTACTTC.

The chain has TRBV20-1 and TRBJ1-5; D not resolved. The V gene lost 2 bases and the J gene lost 0 bases, with 8 bases spanning the gap. The germline gives CDR1 DFQATT, CDR2 SNEGSKA (reference sequence). This CDR3 region has 14 residues. This CDR3 is CSARRDYSNQPQHF. The DNA of the CDR3 is TGCAGTGCTAGAAGAGATTATAGCAATCAGCCCCAGCATTTT.

The chain is built from TRBV6-1 and TRBJ2-7; a weak D match, TRBD1 (6 bases). V dropped 6 bases and J dropped 4 bases, with 13 bases sitting between them. The germline gives CDR1 MNHNS, CDR2 SASEGT. This CDR3 spans 13 amino acids. The CDR3 protein is CASSDRFSYEQYF. In DNA form, the CDR3 reads TGTGCCAGCAGCGACAGGTTTTCTTACGAGCAGTACTTC.

The rearrangement uses TRBV6-5 and TRBJ1-6; TRBD1 agrees at 9 bases. The CDR3 sequence is 16 residues long. With 0 bases clipped from V and 7 bases from J, the junction kept 4 bases outside the gene matches. The germline CDR1 and CDR2 sequences are MNHEY and SVGAGI. CDR3 sequence reads: CASSYSGGTGNSPLHF. CDR3 coding DNA: TGTGCCAGCAGTTACTCCGGGGGGACAGGGAATTCACCCCTCCACTTT.

The chain links TRBV4-3 to TRBJ2-5; possibly TRBD1 for D (6 bases). The germline CDR1 and CDR2 sequences are LGHNA and YSLEER. V lost 1 base, J lost 7 bases, and 16 bases lay in between. The CDR3 is 15 residues long. The CDR3 here is CASSQGPGVEGTQYF. The CDR3 nucleotides read TGCGCCAGCAGCCAAGGGCCAGGGGTCGAGGGGACCCAGTACTTC.